Each of the 22 T cell receptor beta chains below was sequenced from the same sample in a study of T cell changes during pregnancy in multiple sclerosis. Only in-frame clones appear in the TCRdb table, and some are missing; sequencing was by immunoSEQ multiplex PCR. The data show about 61,000 clones, about nine tenths seen once. The sample here was peripheral blood, taken in the first trimester of pregnancy. Receptors originate from a female donor in good health, enrolled as a control in a pregnancy study.

The V call is TRBV27, the J call TRBJ2-5; a weak D match, TRBD2 (5 bases). Germline values: CDR1 MNHEY, CDR2 SMNVEV (reference sequence). The CDR3 runs to 13 residues. The V and J ends lost 5 bases and 5 bases respectively, with 12 bases between them. The chain's CDR3 is CASSPGNVETQYF. For the CDR3, the DNA is TGTGCCAGCAGTCCCGGGAACGTGGAGACCCAGTACTTC.

The rearrangement uses TRBV27 and TRBJ1-4, with 9 positions matching TRBD1. The CDR3 sequence is 15 residues long. J was trimmed by 10 bases and V by 4 bases; bases with no gene match: 10. Germline CDR1 is MNHEY and CDR2 is SMNVEV (reference sequence). The CDR3 is CASSSPGQGGGKLFF. DNA for the CDR3: TGTGCCAGCAGTTCACCGGGACAGGGAGGTGGAAAACTGTTTTTT.

The V call is TRBV5-4, the J call TRBJ1-6; 9 bases fit TRBD1. Trimming removed 4 bases from V and 8 bases from J; junction bases left unmatched: 7. CDR3 length equals 15 residues. Germline assignment: CDR1 SGHNT and CDR2 YYREEE (reference sequence). The CDR3 DNA is TGTGCCAGCAGCCGTTTACAGGGGGCTGATTCACCCCTCCACTTT. Protein sequence: CASSRLQGADSPLHF.

The V call is TRBV6-1, the J call TRBJ2-5, with TRBD2 matching 9 bases. V dropped 6 bases and J dropped 4; count of bases not matched to a gene: 6. Per the germline V gene, CDR1 is MNHNS and CDR2 is SASEGT. This CDR3 has 14 amino acids. DNA for the CDR3: TGTGCCAGCAGGGAGGCGGGGGGGATAGAGACCCAGTACTTC. This translates into CASREAGGIETQYF.

The V gene is TRBV30, the J gene TRBJ2-7; D might be TRBD2 (5 bases). This CDR3 is 17 amino acids long. Trimming removed 2 bases from V and 4 bases from J, with 24 bases in between. The V gene's germline CDR1 is GTSNPN and CDR2 SVGIG (reference sequence). The CDR3 region is CAWSKPPRLSRTYEQYF. The CDR3 region has the DNA TGTGCCTGGAGTAAGCCCCCAAGGTTGAGTAGGACTTACGAGCAGTACTTC. The whole variable domain, filled in from reference TRBV30 and TRBJ2-7, reads SQTIHQWPATLVQPVGSPLSLECTVEGTSNPNLYWYRQAAGRGLQLLFYSVGIGQISSEVPQNLSASRPQDRQFILSSKKLLLSDSGFYLCAWSKPPRLSRTYEQYFGPGTRLTVT.

This rearrangement joins TRBV5-1 to TRBJ2-3, with 10 bases identical to TRBD2. The CDR3 loop spans 15 amino acids. With 4 bases clipped from V and 5 bases from J, the junction kept 7 bases outside the gene matches. CDR1 SGHRS and CDR2 YFSETQ come from the germline V gene. CDR3 amino acids: CASSAGLAERDTQYF. CDR3 DNA sequence: TGCGCCAGCAGCGCCGGACTAGCGGAGAGAGATACGCAGTATTTT.

This chain connects TRBV15 to TRBJ2-3, with 9 positions matching TRBD2. The junction had 7 bases not matched to a gene; V was cut back by 0 bases and J by 0 bases. The CDR3 totals 18 residues. In germline, CDR1 is LNHNV, CDR2 YYDKDF (reference sequence). The DNA for the CDR3 is TGTGCCACCAGCAGAGATTTTACTAGCGGGCTTAGCACAGATACGCAGTATTTT. Amino acid sequence: CATSRDFTSGLSTDTQYF.

The chain employs TRBV11-3 and TRBJ1-6; 7 bases line up with TRBD1. The CDR3 has 15 amino acids. V gave up 5 bases and J gave up 5 bases; unmatched junction bases: 6. CDR1 is SGHNT, CDR2 YENEEA, per germline. Here the CDR3 DNA reads TGTGCCAGCAGCAGACAGGGTAGGAATAATTCACCCCTCCACTTT. Its translation is CASSRQGRNNSPLHF. Variable domain in full (rest from reference TRBV11-3 and TRBJ1-6): EAGVVQSPRYKIIEKKQPVAFWCNPISGHNTLYWYLQNLGQGPELLIRYENEEAVDDSQLPKDRFSAERLKGVDSTLKIQPAELGDSAVYLCASSRQGRNNSPLHFGNGTRLTVT.

The chain combines TRBV7-2 with TRBJ2-7; D might be TRBD1 (5 bases). CDR3 length: 13 amino acids. The germline gives CDR1 SGHTA, CDR2 FQGNSA. Trimming took off 5 bases at V and 5 bases at J, with 13 bases between the two ends. In DNA, the CDR3 is TGTGCCAGCAGCCCGGACATACTCCACGAGCAGTACTTC. It yields the protein CASSPDILHEQYF.

A remark on this clone: The same CDR3 can be traced to other DNA sequences in this sample. The rearrangement links TRBV30 to TRBJ1-2; D is perhaps TRBD1 (5 bases). The germline CDR1 and CDR2 sequences are GTSNPN and SVGIG (reference sequence). Trimming shortened V by 0 bases and J by 4 bases, and 9 bases separated the two germline ends. The CDR3 totals 13 residues. The CDR3 loop is CAWSVGGGYGYTF. Here the CDR3 DNA reads TGTGCCTGGAGTGTGGGGGGGGGCTATGGCTACACCTTC.

This clone was seen a single time. V usage is TRBV18 and J usage is TRBJ2-6, with 7 bases aligning to TRBD2. After removal of 0 bases from V and 2 bases from J, the junction contained 1 base not matched to a gene. The V gene's germline CDR1 is KGHSH and CDR2 LQKENI. This CDR3 has 16 residues. The CDR3 coding sequence is TGTGCCAGCTCACCACCGAGCGGGGCTGGGGCCAACGTCCTGACTTTC. It codes for CASSPPSGAGANVLTF. The whole variable domain, remainder taken from reference TRBV18 and TRBJ2-6, is NAGVMQNPRHLVRRRGQEARLRCSPMKGHSHVYWYRQLPEEGLKFMVYLQKENIIDESGMPKERFSAEFPKEGPSILRIQQVVRGDSAAYFCASSPPSGAGANVLTFGAGSRLTVL.

The V call is TRBV5-4, the J call TRBJ1-1, with D possibly TRBD1 on 5 matching bases. The V and J ends lost 3 bases and 5 bases respectively, with 11 bases between them. The germline V gene has CDR1 SGHNT and CDR2 YYREEE (reference sequence). The CDR3 is made up of 13 amino acids. In DNA form, the CDR3 reads TGTGCCAGCAGCTCCACACAGGTAACTGAAGCTTTCTTT. Its protein product is CASSSTQVTEAFF.

J is TRBJ2-6 and V is TRBV6-1, with D possibly matching TRBD1 (6 bases). The germline V gene encodes CDR1 MNHNS and CDR2 SASEGT. The V gene lost 4 bases and the J gene lost 2 bases, with 18 bases spanning the gap. The CDR3 sequence is 18 residues long. This chain's CDR3 is CASSGPQGRFPGANVLTF. CDR3 DNA sequence: TGTGCCAGCAGTGGGCCCCAGGGGCGCTTTCCTGGGGCCAACGTCCTGACTTTC.

CDR3: CASSYSRGEKLFF. The DNA for the CDR3 is TGTGCCAGCAGTTACTCCCGAGGTGAAAAACTGTTTTTT. The rearrangement links TRBV6-5 to TRBJ1-4; D is uncertain. The CDR3 sequence is 13 residues long. Per the germline V gene, CDR1 is MNHEY and CDR2 is SVGAGI. V lost 0 bases and J 7 bases, leaving 6 bases between the germline ends.

V usage is TRBV7-8 and J usage is TRBJ1-5, with D possibly TRBD1 on 6 matching bases. CDR1 and CDR2 from the germline V gene are SGHVS and FQNEAQ. The CDR3 totals 17 residues. Trimming pared 3 bases from V and 4 bases from J, leaving 19 bases between. As DNA, the CDR3 is TGTGCCAGCAGCTTGGGGGTTAACAGGGCACTAAATCAGCCCCAGCATTTT. Its translation is CASSLGVNRALNQPQHF. Looking up the rest from reference TRBV7-8 and TRBJ1-5 gives the full variable domain: GAGVSQSPRYKVAKRGQDVALRCDPISGHVSLFWYQQALGQGPEFLTYFQNEAQLDKSGLPSDRFFAERPEGSVSTLKIQRTQQEDSAVYLCASSLGVNRALNQPQHFGDGTRLSIL.

This sequence joins TRBV4-3 and TRBJ2-3; 12 nucleotides agree with TRBD2. The CDR3 sequence is 16 residues long. Germline V gene sequence: CDR1 LGHNA, CDR2 YSLEER. The trim removed 4 bases at V and 4 bases at J, leaving 6 bases unmatched. As DNA, the CDR3 is TGCGCCAGCAGCCCCTCGACTAGCGGGGGACCAGATACGCAGTATTTT. Its protein product is CASSPSTSGGPDTQYF.

This chain connects TRBV6-5 to TRBJ1-4; TRBD1 aligns across 7 bases. This CDR3 spans 14 amino acids. CDR1 MNHEY and CDR2 SVGAGI come from the germline V gene. V dropped 7 bases and J dropped 8; count of bases not matched to a gene: 10. CDR3 protein: CASNRGTVGEKLFF. CDR3 coding DNA: TGTGCCAGCAACCGCGGGACAGTAGGGGAAAAACTGTTTTTT.

The chain couples TRBV25-1 to TRBJ1-6; D unclear. Trimming left V 3 bases short and J 5 bases short, with 2 bases between. The CDR3 is made up of 12 amino acids. CDR1 is MGHDK, CDR2 SYGVNS, per germline. This chain's CDR3 is CASSDNNSPLHF. The CDR3 DNA is TGTGCCAGCAGTGATAATAATTCACCCCTCCACTTT.

The genes are TRBV6-5 and TRBJ1-1; D possibly corresponds to TRBD1 (5 bases). Germline CDR1 reads MNHEY; CDR2 reads SVGAGI. The V gene lost 4 bases and the J gene lost 1 base, with 7 bases spanning the gap. The length of the CDR3 is 13 residues. CDR3 in DNA: TGTGCCAGCAGTTTAGGGGCGAACACTGAAGCTTTCTTT. Amino acids: CASSLGANTEAFF.

This sequence joins TRBV6-5 and TRBJ2-7; TRBD1 matches 7 bases. This CDR3 spans 13 amino acids. The V gene's germline CDR1 is MNHEY and CDR2 SVGAGI. The V gene end was trimmed by 6 bases and the J gene end by 3 bases; junction bases not matched to a gene: 5. The CDR3 region has the DNA TGTGCCAGCAGGCTCGACAGGGACTACGAGCAGTACTTC. This sequence encodes CASRLDRDYEQYF.

The J gene is TRBJ2-1, the V gene TRBV29-1; TRBD1 might be the D (6 bases). The CDR3 covers 12 residues. Germline V gives CDR1 SQVTM, CDR2 ANQGSEA. Trimming pared 4 bases from V and 6 bases from J, leaving 10 bases between. The CDR3 protein is CSVAKQGNEQFF. For the CDR3, the DNA is TGCAGCGTTGCCAAACAGGGCAATGAGCAGTTCTTC.

The chain employs TRBV14 and TRBJ2-3; TRBD2 is a possible D gene (5 bases). The V and J ends lost 6 bases and 4 bases respectively, with 20 bases between them. From germline, CDR1 is SGHDN and CDR2 FVKESK. The length of the CDR3 is 16 residues. This CDR3 reads CASSFGVSGPPDTQYF. CDR3 bases: TGTGCCAGCAGTTTCGGGGTTTCAGGTCCGCCAGATACGCAGTATTTT.